This T cell receptor beta chain comes out of a study of cytomegalovirus exposure and HLA in healthy donors. The study, taken as a whole, reports: Among the sequence variants, a highly shared cluster was likely an artifact of sequencing. Researchers catalogued approximately 160 TCR beta chains as cytomegalovirus-associated.

This clone was recorded only once. Its antigen is undetermined. Germline V gene sequence: CDR1 SGHRS, CDR2 YFSETQ. This CDR3 has 16 amino acids. V was shortened by 4 bases and J by 0 bases, with 14 bases between the two germline ends. It was with 60 Vbeta and 13 Jbeta primers that the PCR ran. In the original workflow: A follow-up analysis tallied around 76 million unique TCR beta chains, 8.5 million to 14 million shared. Assay: immunoSEQ multiplex PCR; the TCRdb copy retains only in-frame clones and omits some. That table gives V, J and clone size, and the DNA gave D and trimming. Of more than 200,000 clones listed, less than 80% are singletons.

This chain uses TRBV5-1 with TRBJ1-3; D is possibly TRBD1 (5 bases). The sample was PBMCs. The source is a girl aged 2 to 10 in good health and CMV-seronegative. The CDR3 DNA follows: TGCGCCAGCAGCCCGAATGGGGCCAGCTCTGGAAACACCATATATTTT. This codes for CASSPNGASSGNTIYF.